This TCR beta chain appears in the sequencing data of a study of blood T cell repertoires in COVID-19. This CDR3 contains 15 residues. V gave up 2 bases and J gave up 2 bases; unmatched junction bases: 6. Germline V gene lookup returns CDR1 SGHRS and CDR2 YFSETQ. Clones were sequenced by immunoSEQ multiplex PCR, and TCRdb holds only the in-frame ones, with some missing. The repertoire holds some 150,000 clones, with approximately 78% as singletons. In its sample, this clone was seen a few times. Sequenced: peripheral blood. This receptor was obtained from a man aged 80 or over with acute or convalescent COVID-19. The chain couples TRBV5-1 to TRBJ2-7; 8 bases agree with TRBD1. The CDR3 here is CASSLGTGGTYEQYV. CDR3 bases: TGCGCCAGCAGCTTAGGGACAGGTGGGACCTACGAGCAGTACGTC.